The source of this T cell receptor beta chain is a study of blood T cell repertoires in COVID-19. For the study at large: Samples representing acute and convalescent COVID-19 were sourced from the United States, Italy and Spain. Sample material is recorded as cDNA or gDNA derived from T cells, B-cell-depleted T cells, or PBMCs.

In the source study's methods: Using reference gene primer amplification, nucleated cell counts were estimated. The protocol was immunoSEQ multiplex PCR, while the TCRdb copy is restricted to in-frame clones and leaves out a portion. V and J calls and clone size come straight from that table; D and trimming were deduced from the DNA. This sample yields roughly 62,000 clones, of which approximately 90% are seen a single time; about 9.5% belongs to the top ten. This CDR3 is built from 14 residues. Trimming shortened V by 2 bases and J by 1 base, and 9 bases separated the two germline ends. CDR1 and CDR2 (germline): SGHRS, YFSETQ. This clone was recorded once.

This TCR was sampled from a human donor with acute or convalescent COVID-19. The donor label of this sample is uncertain. The source material was peripheral blood. This rearrangement joins TRBV5-1 to TRBJ2-5, with D unclear. The CDR3 DNA is TGCGCCAGCAGCTTCTACCGTGCCCAAGAGACCCAGTACTTC. It codes for CASSFYRAQETQYF.